The 4 T cell receptor beta chains below were found in one sample sequenced in a study of T cell responses to AZD1222 COVID-19 vaccine. The data were produced by immunoSEQ multiplex PCR, yet TCRdb's version contains in-frame clones alone and is incomplete. In the table there are about 120,000 clones, about nine tenths of which are singletons. Sequenced material: peripheral blood, taken on day 0 of AZD1222 vaccination. All receptors derive from an adult in good health.

This clone was counted a single time. This chain joins TRBV3-1 (or the pseudogene TRBV3-2) and TRBJ2-5, with D maybe TRBD1 (5 bases). The germline gives CDR1 LGHDT, CDR2 YNNKEL (reference sequence). The CDR3 consists of 13 residues. Trimming pared 6 bases from V and 7 bases from J, leaving 15 bases between. CDR3 in DNA: TGTGCCAGCAGTCGCAAAGGTCAGGGGACCCAGTACTTC. Translation gives CASSRKGQGTQYF.

This clone has just one count. The chain has TRBV29-1 and TRBJ2-1; 8 bases are a match to TRBD1. The length of the CDR3 is 14 residues. Germline trimming cut 4 bases from V and 6 bases from J; bases unmatched to any gene: 8. The germline V gene has CDR1 SQVTM and CDR2 ANQGSEA. CDR3 sequence (DNA): TGCAGCGTTGCCACAGGGGACAGGCCCAATGAGCAGTTCTTC. Translated, it gives CSVATGDRPNEQFF.

The rearrangement joins TRBV12-5 to TRBJ2-7; D uncertain. The CDR3 has 15 amino acids. V was shortened by 2 bases and J by 0 bases, with 11 bases between the two germline ends. Germline V gene sequence: CDR1 LGHNT, CDR2 FRNRAP. CDR3 protein: CASGLSRSLSYEQYF. CDR3 bases: TGTGCTAGTGGTTTGTCCAGGAGCCTCTCCTACGAGCAGTACTTC. The full variable domain, rest sourced from reference TRBV12-5 and TRBJ2-7, is DARVTQTPRHKVTEMGQEVTMRCQPILGHNTVFWYRQTMMQGLELLAYFRNRAPLDDSGMPKDRFSAEMPDATLATLKIQPSEPRDSAVYFCASGLSRSLSYEQYFGPGTRLTVT.

This chain joins TRBV27 and TRBJ2-7; TRBD1 aligns across 9 bases. This CDR3 has 15 residues. Germline V gene sequence: CDR1 MNHEY, CDR2 SMNVEV (reference sequence). V shed 3 bases and J 2 bases; nucleotides not matched to a gene: 5. The CDR3 coding sequence is TGTGCCAGCAGTTTGCCCGGGACAGGGACCTACGAGCAGTACTTC. This gives the protein CASSLPGTGTYEQYF.